These 10 T cell receptor beta chains came from one sample sequenced in a study of T cell changes during pregnancy in multiple sclerosis. The method was immunoSEQ multiplex PCR; TCRdb's version includes in-frame clones alone and lacks a portion of them. The sample includes around 50,000 clones, around 91% of them seen just once. Sequencing was performed on CD8+ T cells from peripheral blood mononuclear cells, taken in the second trimester of pregnancy. These receptors came from a female donor with multiple sclerosis, enrolled in a pregnancy study.

The chain joins TRBV27 to TRBJ2-2; 7 nucleotides align to TRBD1. The CDR3 runs 18 residues. V dropped 5 bases and J dropped 7; count of bases not matched to a gene: 19. The germline CDR1 and CDR2 sequences are MNHEY and SMNVEV (reference sequence). CDR3 protein: CASSQEFTGAGPDGELFF. Written as DNA, the CDR3 is TGTGCCAGCAGTCAAGAATTCACAGGGGCCGGGCCGGACGGGGAGCTGTTTTTT.

The chain is built from TRBV13 and TRBJ1-1; maybe TRBD1 (6 bases). This CDR3 is 12 amino acids long. Germline V gene lookup returns CDR1 PRHDT and CDR2 FYEKMQ (reference sequence). V was clipped by 5 bases and J by 7 bases, with 11 bases between them. In DNA, the CDR3 is TGTGCCAGCAGCCCAGGGGCACTTGAAGCTTTCTTT. Translation: CASSPGALEAFF.

V and J are TRBV6-5 and TRBJ2-7; D is possibly TRBD2 (7 bases). The CDR3 is 15 amino acids. Germline V gene sequence: CDR1 MNHEY, CDR2 SVGAGI. Deletions cut 8 bases from V and 2 bases from J, with 19 bases between. The CDR3 nucleotides read TGTGCCAGCTCCCCGGGGGCGGGGGTTACCTACGAGCAGTACTTC. It is translated as CASSPGAGVTYEQYF.

The chain couples TRBV10-1 to TRBJ2-1, with D tentatively TRBD2 (5 bases). The CDR3 contains 13 residues. Germline V gene lookup returns CDR1 WNHNN and CDR2 SYGVQD (reference sequence). Trimming took 0 bases from V and 7 from J, leaving 7 bases between them. CDR3 loop: CASSESPGNEQFF. The CDR3 nucleotides read TGCGCCAGCAGTGAGTCGCCGGGGAATGAGCAGTTCTTC.

The chain carries TRBV5-6 and TRBJ2-2; 7 bases are a match to TRBD1. This CDR3 spans 17 amino acids. Germline assignment: CDR1 SGHDT and CDR2 YYEEEE. V was pared by 6 bases and J by 4 bases, with 15 bases of the junction left unmatched. This CDR3 reads CASNLWGQGETTGELFF. The CDR3 region has the DNA TGTGCCAGCAATTTGTGGGGGCAGGGGGAGACCACCGGGGAGCTGTTTTTT.

This clone was detected a few times. This sequence joins TRBV9 and TRBJ1-1, with a weak D call TRBD1 (6 bases). Trimming cost V 0 bases and J 4 bases, with 10 bases left between them. This CDR3 contains 14 residues. Germline values: CDR1 SGDLS, CDR2 YYNGEE. In nucleotides, the CDR3 is TGTGCCAGCAGCGTAGCCGGGGGGCCCACTGAAGCTTTCTTT. Protein product: CASSVAGGPTEAFF.

DNA for the CDR3: TGTGCCAGCAGTCCCCTCCTGGGGTCTGTTAGCGGCTCCGCGGGTCACGAGCAGTACTTC. It yields the protein CASSPLLGSVSGSAGHEQYF. The V and J genes are TRBV28 and TRBJ2-7; perhaps TRBD2 as D (6 bases). The germline V and J ends were trimmed by 5 bases and 5 bases, with 34 bases remaining between them. The CDR3 runs to 20 residues. Germline V gives CDR1 MDHEN, CDR2 SYDVKM. The full variable domain, with the rest looked up from reference TRBV28 and TRBJ2-7, is DVKVTQSSRYLVKRTGEKVFLECVQDMDHENMFWYRQDPGLGLRLIYFSYDVKMKEKGDIPEGYSVSREKKERFSLILESASTNQTSMYLCASSPLLGSVSGSAGHEQYFGPGTRLTVT.

The V call is TRBV27, the J call TRBJ1-2, with D possibly being TRBD1 (5 bases). The V gene lost 5 bases and the J gene lost 6 bases, with 16 bases spanning the gap. This CDR3 is 14 amino acids long. CDR1 is MNHEY, CDR2 SMNVEV, per germline (reference sequence). CDR3 nucleotides: TGTGCCAGCAGTGTCGGGGGGATGGGTCATGGCTACACCTTC. This gives the protein CASSVGGMGHGYTF.

The chain links TRBV7-9 to TRBJ2-7; possible D gene TRBD2, 5 bases. The germline gives CDR1 SEHNR, CDR2 FQNEAQ (reference sequence). CDR3 size: 15 residues. V lost 2 bases, J lost 2 bases, and 13 bases lay in between. The DNA for the CDR3 is TGTGCCAGCAGCTTAATGGTGGGAGCAGCCTACGAGCAGTACTTC. Amino acid sequence: CASSLMVGAAYEQYF.

The chain links TRBV9 to TRBJ1-3; 7 bases fit TRBD1. Germline assignment: CDR1 SGDLS and CDR2 YYNGEE. The CDR3 has 14 amino acids. V lost 5 bases and J lost 2; bases outside the gene matches: 4. DNA of the CDR3: TGTGCCAGCAGATCAGGGGGACCTGGAAACACCATATATTTT. Its translation: CASRSGGPGNTIYF.